These 30 T cell receptor beta chains originate from one sample sequenced in a study of blood T cell repertoires in COVID-19. Repertoires were generated with immunoSEQ multiplex PCR, while TCRdb's copy carries only in-frame clones and drops some. This table holds about 110,000 clones, approximately 78% found once. The sequencing input was peripheral blood. These receptors all stem from a man in his 70s with acute or convalescent COVID-19.

This rearrangement joins TRBV7-9 to TRBJ1-2; 7 bases are shared with TRBD1. Germline V CDR1 and CDR2: SEHNR, FQNEAQ (reference sequence). The CDR3 loop spans 16 amino acids. Trimming cost V 4 bases and J 5 bases; bases outside gene matches: 13. The CDR3 sequence is CASSYSGTATSYGYTF. CDR3 DNA: TGTGCCAGCAGCTATTCCGGGACAGCGACTTCTTATGGCTACACCTTC.

This chain uses TRBV2 with TRBJ2-3; D might be TRBD2 (6 bases). The V end was cut by 6 bases, the J end by 2 bases, with 9 bases between. The CDR3 totals 13 residues. In germline, CDR1 is SNHLY, CDR2 FYNNEI. The CDR3 protein is CASSAGNTDTQYF. CDR3 DNA: TGTGCCAGCAGCGCGGGGAACACAGATACGCAGTATTTT.

This clone turned up a few times. V usage is TRBV30 and J usage is TRBJ1-2, with 8 bases matching TRBD1. Per the germline V gene, CDR1 is GTSNPN and CDR2 is SVGIG (reference sequence). V lost 5 bases to trimming and J lost 4 bases; unmatched junction nucleotides: 9. This CDR3 is 14 amino acids long. CDR3 in DNA: TGTGCCTGGGACAGGGGATTGGGGGGCTATGGCTACACCTTC. It is translated as CAWDRGLGGYGYTF.

The chain joins TRBV19 to TRBJ1-2; 11 bases match TRBD1. Germline V CDR1 and CDR2: LNHDA, SQIVND (reference sequence). The CDR3 runs to 14 residues. With 6 bases clipped from V and 4 bases from J, the junction kept 4 bases outside the gene matches. The CDR3 protein is CASSLGQGGYGYTF. The CDR3 nucleotides are TGTGCCAGTAGCCTGGGACAGGGGGGCTATGGCTACACCTTC.

The gene calls are TRBV6-1 and TRBJ2-7; no firm D call. The V gene's germline CDR1 is MNHNS and CDR2 SASEGT. CDR3 length equals 13 residues. Trimming removed 2 bases from V and 5 bases from J, with 10 bases in between. The CDR3 region has the DNA TGTGCCAGCAGTGAACTATCCCTGGACGAGCAGTACTTC. Its translation: CASSELSLDEQYF.

This clone was detected only a few times. V usage is TRBV13 and J usage is TRBJ1-3, with no clear D. Germline CDR1 is PRHDT and CDR2 is FYEKMQ (reference sequence). The CDR3 has 13 residues. Trimming left V 5 bases short and J 4 bases short, with 9 bases between. The CDR3 is CASSRSSGNTIYF. For the CDR3, the DNA is TGTGCCAGCAGCCGCAGTTCCGGAAACACCATATATTTT.

The gene calls are TRBV4-2 and TRBJ1-3, with 9 nucleotides matching TRBD1. Germline loops: CDR1 LGHNA, CDR2 YNFKEQ. The CDR3 consists of 16 residues. V was pared by 2 bases and J by 4 bases, with 6 bases of the junction left unmatched. This CDR3 reads CASSQPQDRGGNTIYF. The CDR3 DNA reads as TGTGCCAGCAGCCAACCGCAGGACAGGGGAGGAAACACCATATATTTT.

V usage is TRBV5-1 and J usage is TRBJ2-7; 10 bases match TRBD2. CDR3 length: 16 residues. Trimming cost V 3 bases and J 4 bases; bases outside gene matches: 10. CDR1 is SGHRS and CDR2 is YFSETQ in the germline V gene. In nucleotides, the CDR3 is TGCGCCAGCAGCTCGACTAGCGGGTTGACCAGGTACGAGCAGTACTTC. Amino acid sequence: CASSSTSGLTRYEQYF.

This chain uses TRBV18 with TRBJ2-5, with TRBD2 matching over 10 bases. The V gene's germline CDR1 is KGHSH and CDR2 LQKENI. V shed 0 bases, J shed 4 bases, and the junction held 2 bases outside the gene matches. The CDR3 has 15 amino acids. The CDR3 reads CASSPPRTSGETQYF. CDR3 nucleotide sequence: TGTGCCAGCTCACCACCCCGGACTAGCGGAGAGACCCAGTACTTC.

This chain connects TRBV10-3 to TRBJ2-1; 15 bases line up with TRBD2. The ends lost 3 bases at V and 2 bases at J; junction bases unmatched: 5. The CDR3 consists of 18 residues. CDR1 and CDR2 from the germline V gene are ENHRY and SYGVKD. The CDR3 loop is CAISDGTSGRRAYNEQFF. CDR3 nucleotides: TGTGCCATCAGTGACGGGACTAGCGGGAGGAGGGCCTACAATGAGCAGTTCTTC.

V usage is TRBV25-1 and J usage is TRBJ2-7, with TRBD1 matching 8 bases. This CDR3 is 14 amino acids long. The J segment lost 4 bases and the V segment lost 4 bases, leaving 6 bases of the junction unmatched. Germline loops: CDR1 MGHDK, CDR2 SYGVNS. CDR3 in amino acids: CASSGAGGRYEQYF. The CDR3 bases are TGTGCCAGCAGTGGTGCAGGGGGCAGGTACGAGCAGTACTTC.

V and J are TRBV6-5 and TRBJ1-6; 9 bases line up with TRBD1. V shed 6 bases and J 10 bases; nucleotides not matched to a gene: 7. Germline CDR1 is MNHEY and CDR2 is SVGAGI. This CDR3 is built from 14 residues. DNA of the CDR3: TGTGCCAGCAGATTTACCGGACAGGGGTCACCCCTCCACTTT. Protein product: CASRFTGQGSPLHF.

The CDR3 spells CASSVRADTEAFF. Here the CDR3 DNA reads TGTGCCAGCAGCGTCAGAGCGGACACTGAAGCTTTCTTT. This chain links TRBV7-3 with TRBJ1-1; D gene ambiguous. Germline V CDR1 and CDR2: SGHTA, FQGTGA. The CDR3 is 13 amino acids. Deletions cut 5 bases from V and 3 bases from J, with 10 bases between.

This sequence joins TRBV7-3 and TRBJ2-1; 8 nucleotides agree with TRBD2. With 5 bases clipped from V and 6 bases from J, the junction kept 9 bases outside the gene matches. This CDR3 is 15 amino acids long. Germline CDR1 is SGHTA and CDR2 is FQGTGA. The CDR3 coding sequence is TGTGCCAGCAGCCCGGGACTAGGCGTCACCAATGAGCAGTTCTTC. It codes for CASSPGLGVTNEQFF.

The J gene is TRBJ2-5, the V gene TRBV5-4; 8 bases are a match to TRBD2. Trimming cost V 4 bases and J 0 bases; bases outside gene matches: 11. The CDR3 totals 17 residues. Germline CDR1 is SGHNT and CDR2 is YYREEE (reference sequence). The CDR3 is CASSPSSGLRNQETQYF. CDR3 nucleotide sequence: TGTGCCAGCAGCCCCTCTAGCGGGCTTAGAAACCAAGAGACCCAGTACTTC.

The rearrangement links TRBV9 to TRBJ2-7; TRBD1 aligns across 7 bases. Unmatched junction bases numbered 6, after V lost 5 bases and J lost 4 bases. There are 13 residues in the CDR3. Per the germline V gene, CDR1 is SGDLS and CDR2 is YYNGEE. CDR3 loop: CASSGTVGYEQYF. DNA of the CDR3: TGTGCCAGCAGTGGGACAGTCGGATACGAGCAGTACTTC. Drawing the rest from reference TRBV9 and TRBJ2-7, the complete variable domain is DSGVTQTPKHLITATGQRVTLRCSPRSGDLSVYWYQQSLDQGLQFLIQYYNGEERAKGNILERFSAQQFPDLHSELNLSSLELGDSALYFCASSGTVGYEQYFGPGTRLTVT.

The V and J genes are TRBV28 and TRBJ1-1, with D possibly being TRBD1 (5 bases). The length of the CDR3 is 16 residues. Germline values: CDR1 MDHEN, CDR2 SYDVKM. Trimming cost V 5 bases and J 4 bases, with 20 bases left between them. The CDR3 sequence is CASSPSRGGLVTEAFF. CDR3 in DNA: TGTGCCAGCAGTCCGTCTCGGGGGGGACTAGTCACTGAAGCTTTCTTT.

The rearrangement uses TRBV6-5 and TRBJ1-1; no clear D gene. The germline gives CDR1 MNHEY, CDR2 SVGAGI. The germline V and J ends were trimmed by 0 bases and 2 bases, with 10 bases remaining between them. This CDR3 region has 15 residues. The CDR3: CASSYSLSRNTEAFF. DNA for the CDR3: TGTGCCAGCAGTTACTCGTTATCCAGAAACACTGAAGCTTTCTTT.

The chain couples TRBV12-3 or TRBV12-4 to TRBJ2-1; D is possibly TRBD2 (7 bases). The CDR3 has 13 amino acids. V gave up 7 bases and J gave up 4 bases, with 11 bases separating them. CDR3 loop: CASKRDTYNEQFF. CDR3 sequence (DNA): TGTGCCAGCAAGCGGGACACGTACAATGAGCAGTTCTTC.

The chain couples TRBV3-1 (or the pseudogene TRBV3-2) to TRBJ2-7; 11 nucleotides align to TRBD2. This CDR3 spans 15 amino acids. Germline CDR1 reads LGHDT; CDR2 reads YNNKEL (reference sequence). Trimming removed 3 bases from V and 7 bases from J; junction bases left unmatched: 8. CDR3 region: CASSHGTSGVVEQYF. DNA of the CDR3: TGTGCCAGCAGCCACGGGACTAGCGGTGTTGTTGAGCAGTACTTC.

A note on this clone: This specimen includes other DNA sequences encoding the same CDR3. The chain is built from TRBV18 and TRBJ1-5; D may be TRBD1 (5 bases). The V end lost 2 bases, the J end lost 7 bases, and 9 bases lay between the germline ends. The CDR3 has 13 amino acids. CDR1 is KGHSH, CDR2 LQKENI, per germline. The CDR3 sequence is CASSPGAGQPQHF. CDR3 nucleotides: TGTGCCAGCTCACCAGGCGCAGGGCAGCCCCAGCATTTT.

This chain links TRBV9 with TRBJ1-5, with a possible D match to TRBD1 (5 bases). Germline loops: CDR1 SGDLS, CDR2 YYNGEE. The CDR3 has 14 residues. Trimming left V 2 bases short and J 8 bases short, with 14 bases between. CDR3 in DNA: TGTGCCAGCAGCGTGGGCTTCGGGGGTGAGCCCCAGCATTTT. Translated: CASSVGFGGEPQHF.

The CDR3 DNA follows: TGTGCCAGCAGTTTAAACCGGGACAGAAAAATGTATAATTCACCCCTCCACTTT. This codes for CASSLNRDRKMYNSPLHF. V and J are TRBV28 and TRBJ1-6; 7 bases are shared with TRBD1. Germline-derived CDR1 and CDR2 are MDHEN and SYDVKM. CDR3 length equals 18 residues. Trimming at V came to 2 bases and at J to 4 bases, leaving 11 bases not matched to a gene.

This chain links TRBV19 with TRBJ2-7; 9 nucleotides align to TRBD1. J gave up 0 bases and V 9 bases, and 12 bases lay outside the gene matches. CDR1 and CDR2 (germline): LNHDA, SQIVND (reference sequence). This CDR3 region has 16 residues. The CDR3 protein is CARAVRGQGSSYEQYF. The DNA for the CDR3 is TGTGCCAGAGCGGTCAGGGGACAGGGAAGCTCCTACGAGCAGTACTTC.

The chain uses TRBV5-4 and TRBJ1-1, with D possibly being TRBD1 (6 bases). The CDR3 runs 16 residues. Trimming shortened V by 4 bases and J by 4 bases, and 20 bases separated the two germline ends. Germline V gene sequence: CDR1 SGHNT, CDR2 YYREEE (reference sequence). The CDR3 reads CASSQPQPGGVTEAFF. CDR3 DNA sequence: TGTGCCAGCAGCCAACCACAGCCGGGGGGCGTCACTGAAGCTTTCTTT.

The J gene is TRBJ2-4, the V gene TRBV28; TRBD1 aligns across 9 bases. The germline CDR1 and CDR2 sequences are MDHEN and SYDVKM. The V and J ends lost 5 bases and 5 bases, in that order; junction bases with no gene match: 4. There are 14 residues in the CDR3. Here the CDR3 reads CASSLQGAENIQYF. The CDR3 nucleotides are TGTGCCAGCAGTCTACAGGGGGCGGAAAACATTCAGTACTTC.

The genes are TRBV19 and TRBJ2-2; D is possibly TRBD1 (6 bases). V lost 9 bases and J 1 base, leaving 12 bases between the germline ends. CDR1 and CDR2 from the germline V gene are LNHDA and SQIVND (reference sequence). The CDR3 totals 14 residues. The CDR3 DNA reads TGTGCCAGCCTTGACAGGAGGAACACCGGGGAGCTGTTTTTT. Residues: CASLDRRNTGELFF.

V and J are TRBV5-1 and TRBJ1-5; possible D gene TRBD1, 5 bases. Trimming left V 0 bases short and J 7 bases short, with 11 bases between. This CDR3 contains 14 residues. Germline V gene data show CDR1 as SGHRS and CDR2 as YFSETQ. The CDR3 loop reads CASSLAGASQPQHF. DNA for the CDR3: TGCGCCAGCAGCTTGGCTGGGGCGTCCCAGCCCCAGCATTTT.

CDR3: CASSQELQASEQYF. The DNA of the CDR3 is TGTGCCAGCAGCCAAGAGCTACAGGCGAGCGAGCAGTACTTC. J is TRBJ2-7 and V is TRBV3-1 (or the pseudogene TRBV3-2); D perhaps matches TRBD1 (5 bases). The CDR3 sequence is 14 residues long. Per germline, CDR1 LGHDT and CDR2 YNNKEL (reference sequence). V was clipped by 0 bases and J by 6 bases, with 12 bases between them.

J is TRBJ1-2 and V is TRBV28; 8 bases fit TRBD1. Germline V CDR1 and CDR2: MDHEN, SYDVKM. This CDR3 comprises 13 residues. The V segment lost 5 bases and the J segment 8 bases; nucleotides outside the gene matches: 7. CDR3: CASSARRQGGYTF. The CDR3, as DNA: TGTGCCAGCAGTGCGCGACGACAGGGGGGCTACACCTTC.